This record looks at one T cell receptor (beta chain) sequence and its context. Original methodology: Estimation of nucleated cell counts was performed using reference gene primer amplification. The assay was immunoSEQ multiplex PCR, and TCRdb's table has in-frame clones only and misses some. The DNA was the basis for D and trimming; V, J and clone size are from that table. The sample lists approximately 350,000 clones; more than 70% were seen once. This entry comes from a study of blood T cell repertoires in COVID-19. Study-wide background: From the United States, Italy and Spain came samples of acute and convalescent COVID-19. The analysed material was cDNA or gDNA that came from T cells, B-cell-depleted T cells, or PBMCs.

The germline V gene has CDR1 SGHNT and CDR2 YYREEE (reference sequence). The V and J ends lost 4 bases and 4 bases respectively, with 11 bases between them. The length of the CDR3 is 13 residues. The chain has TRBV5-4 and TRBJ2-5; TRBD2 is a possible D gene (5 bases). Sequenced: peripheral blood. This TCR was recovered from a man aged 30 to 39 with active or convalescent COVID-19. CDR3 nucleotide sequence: TGTGCCAGCAGCCCCGGGGAAAGAGAGACCCAGTACTTC. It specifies CASSPGERETQYF.